This paragraph reports one T cell receptor (beta chain). The CDR3 runs 14 residues. Germline CDR1 MNHNS, CDR2 SASEGT. With 0 bases removed from V and 5 bases from J, the gap between germline ends came to 8 bases. The data stem from a study of brain T cells in children with intractable seizures. Some clones are missing from TCRdb's copy, which holds only in-frame ones; the method was immunoSEQ multiplex PCR. The table lists 300,000 to 400,000 clones, over 90% of them singletons. As for time point: blood from clinic visit 5 months post-surgery; TSC patient then seizure free. Patients received at least one anti-epileptic drug before surgery.

The chain couples TRBV6-1 to TRBJ2-1; D tentatively reads TRBD1 or TRBD2 (5 bases each). The clonotype was recovered from a boy less than two years old with tuberous sclerosis and intractable seizures. The sequencing here drew on peripheral blood, taken roughly 5 months after surgery. The CDR3 DNA reads as TGTGCCAGCAGTGAAGCGGGACGTCACAATGAGCAGTTCTTC. Residues: CASSEAGRHNEQFF.